Shown below are 4 T cell receptor beta chains from a single sample sequenced in a study of cytomegalovirus exposure and HLA in healthy donors. The study ran its PCR with 60 Vbeta and 13 Jbeta primers. Profiling relied on immunoSEQ multiplex PCR, and the TCRdb table lists in-frame clones only, not all of them. The profile shows approximately 180,000 clones, under 90% of them singletons. Sample: PBMCs. The receptors originated from a man aged 25-45 years in good health and CMV-seropositive.

This rearrangement joins TRBV4-2 to TRBJ2-1; 10 bases fit TRBD2. Germline V gene data show CDR1 as LGHNA and CDR2 as YNFKEQ. J lost 8 bases, V lost 1 base, and 11 bases had no gene match. CDR3 length equals 17 residues. The CDR3, as DNA: TGTGCCAGCAGCCAAGCCCTAGCGGGGGCTCTACAAGATGAGCAGTTCTTC. This encodes CASSQALAGALQDEQFF.

This sequence joins TRBV10-2 and TRBJ1-1; TRBD1 aligns across 10 bases. J lost 5 bases, V lost 6 bases, and 3 bases had no gene match. Germline V gene data show CDR1 as WSHSY and CDR2 as SAAADI. The CDR3 has 13 residues. The CDR3 protein is CASSRDRGTEAFF. The DNA of the CDR3 is TGCGCCAGCAGCCGGGACAGGGGAACTGAAGCTTTCTTT.

The chain couples TRBV7-2 to TRBJ2-1, with D tentatively TRBD1 (6 bases). The CDR3 spans 16 residues. V was shortened by 3 bases and J by 7 bases, with 19 bases between the two germline ends. Germline values: CDR1 SGHTA, CDR2 FQGNSA. CDR3 region: CASSFLGGTRGNEQFF. The DNA for the CDR3 is TGTGCCAGCAGCTTTTTAGGCGGAACGAGGGGGAATGAGCAGTTCTTC.

This clone appeared a single time. The junction and the germline gene differ at one end; a read error may be behind it. The chain is built from TRBV7-9 and TRBJ2-5, with 8 bases fitting TRBD2. The DNA end is a closer match to TRBJ2-7, so the J assignment may be wrong. CDR3 length: 15 amino acids. Germline CDR1 reads SEHNR; CDR2 reads FQNEAQ (reference sequence). CDR3 in amino acids: CSSSSRLAGSYEQYF. CDR3 in DNA: TGTTCCAGCAGCTCCCGGCTAGCGGGCTCCTACGAGCAGTACTTC.